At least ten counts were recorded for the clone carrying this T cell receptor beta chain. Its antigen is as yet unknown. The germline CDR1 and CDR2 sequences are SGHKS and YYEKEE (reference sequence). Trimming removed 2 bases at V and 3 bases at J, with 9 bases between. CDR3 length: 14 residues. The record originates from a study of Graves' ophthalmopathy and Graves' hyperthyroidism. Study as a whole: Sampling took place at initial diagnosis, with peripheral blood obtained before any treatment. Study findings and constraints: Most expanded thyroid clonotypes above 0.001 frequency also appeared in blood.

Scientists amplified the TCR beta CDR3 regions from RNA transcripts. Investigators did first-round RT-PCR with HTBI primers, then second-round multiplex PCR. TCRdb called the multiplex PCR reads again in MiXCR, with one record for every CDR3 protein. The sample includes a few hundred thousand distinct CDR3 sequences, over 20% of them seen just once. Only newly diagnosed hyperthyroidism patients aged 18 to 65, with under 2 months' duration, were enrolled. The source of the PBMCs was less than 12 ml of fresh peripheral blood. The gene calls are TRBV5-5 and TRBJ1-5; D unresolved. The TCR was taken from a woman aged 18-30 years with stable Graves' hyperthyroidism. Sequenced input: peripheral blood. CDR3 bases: TGTGCCAGCAGCTTCTGGGTCCTCAATCAGCCCCAGCATTTT. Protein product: CASSFWVLNQPQHF.